The 31 T cell receptor beta chains given below trace back to one sample, sequenced in a study of beta chain features in type 1 diabetes. cDNA synthesis used the whole RNA isolate, giving expressed TCRB sequences. Assay used: immunoSEQ multiplex PCR; TCRdb lists only in-frame clones, some missing. The top ten hold 0.03% to 0.04% of the sample, which has 400,000 to 500,000 clones, roughly 14% seen once. The material sequenced was naive CD4+ T cells from blood. Receptors were obtained from a man aged 30-40 years in good health.

In its sample, this clone was seen a few times. Other DNA sequences in this specimen translate into the identical CDR3. This chain joins TRBV9 and TRBJ2-3, with D uncertain. CDR1 is SGDLS and CDR2 is YYNGEE in the germline V gene. V lost 0 bases and J 0 bases, leaving 8 bases between the germline ends. The CDR3 sequence is 15 residues long. CDR3 loop: CASSVVPGSTDTQYF. The DNA of the CDR3 is TGTGCCAGCAGCGTAGTCCCGGGCAGCACAGATACGCAGTATTTT.

This clone occurred a few times. Given a much more abundant clone one base away, this may be a read error. At the DNA level, this CDR3 is encoded by other sequences in the same sample as well. The CDR3 bases are TGTGCCATCAGTGAGTCCACAGATACGCAGTATTTT. This gives the protein CAISESTDTQYF. The V call is TRBV10-3, the J call TRBJ2-3, with unresolved D. Trimming removed 0 bases from V and 2 bases from J, with 0 bases in between. The CDR3 runs 12 residues. Germline loops: CDR1 ENHRY, CDR2 SYGVKD.

This clone showed up just a few times. The chain recombines TRBV5-1 with TRBJ2-3, with D hard to call. The CDR3 is 14 amino acids. Trimming pared 1 base from V and 7 bases from J, leaving 13 bases between. Germline assignment: CDR1 SGHRS and CDR2 YFSETQ. The DNA of the CDR3 is TGCGCCAGCAGCTTGCTTGATGTGGCCCATACGCAGTATTTT. Protein sequence: CASSLLDVAHTQYF. Full variable domain (outside the CDR3, taken from reference TRBV5-1 and TRBJ2-3): KAGVTQTPRYLIKTRGQQVTLSCSPISGHRSVSWYQQTPGQGLQFLFEYFSETQRNKGNFPGRFSGRQFSNSRSEMNVSTLELGDSALYLCASSLLDVAHTQYFGPGTRLTVL.

J is TRBJ2-1 and V is TRBV13; D is undetermined. The V gene lost 7 bases and the J gene lost 6 bases, with 13 bases spanning the gap. The CDR3 is made up of 13 amino acids. The germline gives CDR1 PRHDT, CDR2 FYEKMQ (reference sequence). This chain's CDR3 is CASTLRRGNEQFF. The CDR3 DNA reads as TGTGCCAGCACCCTCCGCCGCGGCAATGAGCAGTTCTTC.

The chain joins TRBV5-1 to TRBJ2-1, with 14 bases matching TRBD2. Trimming removed 4 bases from V and 8 bases from J; junction bases left unmatched: 5. Germline V CDR1 and CDR2: SGHRS, YFSETQ. This CDR3 is 15 amino acids long. This chain's CDR3 is CASSGGLAGADEQFF. In DNA form, the CDR3 reads TGCGCCAGCAGCGGGGGACTAGCGGGAGCTGATGAGCAGTTCTTC.

There are a few counts of this clone. The chain recombines TRBV10-3 with TRBJ2-3; 12 bases are shared with TRBD2. This CDR3 spans 16 amino acids. Per germline, CDR1 ENHRY and CDR2 SYGVKD. The trim removed 9 bases at V and 2 bases at J, leaving 9 bases unmatched. This CDR3 is CAIKGLAGNITDTQYF. DNA for the CDR3: TGTGCCATTAAAGGACTAGCGGGGAATATCACAGATACGCAGTATTTT.

The genes are TRBV6-1 and TRBJ1-1, with D unresolved. Trimming shortened V by 1 base and J by 6 bases, and 12 bases separated the two germline ends. The CDR3 length is 14 residues. Germline CDR1 MNHNS, CDR2 SASEGT. CDR3 coding DNA: TGTGCCAGCAGTGAAGTGGGAGGGAGGCCTGAAGCTTTCTTT. This translates into CASSEVGGRPEAFF.

This rearrangement joins TRBV18 to TRBJ1-6; the D is unclear. The V end was cut by 3 bases, the J end by 7 bases, with 7 bases between. CDR1 and CDR2 from the germline V gene are KGHSH and LQKENI. This CDR3 spans 13 amino acids. The CDR3 nucleotides are TGTGCCAGCTCACCTGGTTCGAATTCACCCCTCCACTTT. It is translated as CASSPGSNSPLHF.

This clone was picked up a small number of times. The chain joins TRBV29-1 to TRBJ1-1; D not resolved. Germline CDR1 is SQVTM and CDR2 is ANQGSEA. The V end was cut by 1 base, the J end by 0 bases, with 6 bases between. The CDR3 loop spans 13 amino acids. For the CDR3, the DNA is TGCAGCGTTGAAGCCAATATGAACACTGAAGCTTTCTTT. It yields the protein CSVEANMNTEAFF.

The rearrangement joins TRBV5-1 to TRBJ2-3, with 7 positions matching TRBD1. Germline assignment: CDR1 SGHRS and CDR2 YFSETQ. Germline trimming cut 8 bases from V and 3 bases from J; bases unmatched to any gene: 9. This CDR3 is built from 14 residues. CDR3 nucleotide sequence: TGCGCCAGTAACAGGGGAGAGGATACAGATACGCAGTATTTT. Amino acids: CASNRGEDTDTQYF. The complete variable domain, with remaining parts taken from reference TRBV5-1 and TRBJ2-3, reads KAGVTQTPRYLIKTRGQQVTLSCSPISGHRSVSWYQQTPGQGLQFLFEYFSETQRNKGNFPGRFSGRQFSNSRSEMNVSTLELGDSALYLCASNRGEDTDTQYFGPGTRLTVL.

This clone showed up just a few times. The rearrangement links TRBV29-1 to TRBJ1-4; possibly TRBD1 for D (5 bases). CDR1 and CDR2 (germline): SQVTM, ANQGSEA. Between the trimmed V and J ends, which lost 6 bases and 3 bases, there was a span of 14 bases. The CDR3 spans 14 residues. CDR3 sequence (DNA): TGCAGCGTCCACGGGGGAGGCGCTAATGAAAAACTGTTTTTT. Its protein is CSVHGGGANEKLFF.

J is TRBJ2-3 and V is TRBV27; D perhaps matches TRBD2 (5 bases). Trimming cost V 5 bases and J 1 base, with 10 bases left between them. This CDR3 spans 14 amino acids. Germline V gene data show CDR1 as MNHEY and CDR2 as SMNVEV (reference sequence). The CDR3, as DNA: TGTGCCAGCAGTAAACCTAGCCGCACAGATACGCAGTATTTT. Translating it yields CASSKPSRTDTQYF.

The chain combines TRBV29-1 with TRBJ2-1, with D tentatively TRBD1 (6 bases). CDR1 and CDR2 (germline): SQVTM, ANQGSEA. The CDR3 has 14 residues. Trimming took 5 bases from V and 0 from J, leaving 11 bases between them. CDR3 nucleotides: TGCAGCGTTCGACAGGTGATCTCCTACAATGAGCAGTTCTTC. It specifies CSVRQVISYNEQFF.

The chain couples TRBV7-2 to TRBJ2-5; the D is unclear. Germline V gives CDR1 SGHTA, CDR2 FQGNSA. The ends were cut back, 3 bases at V and 2 bases at J, with 7 bases in the middle. There are 13 residues in the CDR3. CDR3 residues: CASSFGKQETQYF. Here the CDR3 DNA reads TGTGCCAGCAGCTTTGGGAAGCAAGAGACCCAGTACTTC. Combining the CDR3 with reference TRBV7-2 and TRBJ2-5 gives the whole variable domain GAGVSQSPSNKVTEKGKDVELRCDPISGHTALYWYRQSLGQGLEFLIYFQGNSAPDKSGLPSDRFSAERTGGSVSTLTIQRTQQEDSAVYLCASSFGKQETQYFGPGTRLLVL.

This clone was counted between two and nine times. This chain uses TRBV19 with TRBJ2-3; D is perhaps TRBD2 (6 bases). CDR3 length equals 13 residues. The germline V gene has CDR1 LNHDA and CDR2 SQIVND (reference sequence). V dropped 8 bases and J dropped 6 bases, with 15 bases sitting between them. The CDR3 protein is CASGGLVSDTQYF. CDR3 DNA: TGTGCCAGTGGGGGACTTGTCTCTGATACGCAGTATTTT.

This clone was detected a few times. This chain joins TRBV5-1 and TRBJ2-5, with TRBD2 identical over 12 bases. Looked up from germline, CDR1 is SGHRS and CDR2 is YFSETQ. The V and J ends lost 4 bases and 7 bases, in that order; junction bases with no gene match: 8. The CDR3 extends over 15 amino acids. For the CDR3, the DNA is TGCGCCAGCAGCCAAGGACTAGCGGGGTTCGGGACCCAGTACTTC. Translation: CASSQGLAGFGTQYF.

The sample holds a few counts of this clone. J is TRBJ2-7 and V is TRBV11-2; D call uncertain. Trimming removed 0 bases at V and 6 bases at J, with 3 bases between. CDR1 SGHAT and CDR2 FQNNGV come from the germline V gene. The length of the CDR3 is 11 residues. CDR3 coding DNA: TGTGCCAGCAGCTTAGAGCGCGAGCAGTACTTC. The encoded protein is CASSLEREQYF.

The chain employs TRBV5-4 and TRBJ1-3; a weak D match, TRBD1 (6 bases). Per germline, CDR1 SGHNT and CDR2 YYREEE (reference sequence). The CDR3 runs 16 residues. Trimming took 0 bases from V and 0 from J, leaving 10 bases between them. DNA of the CDR3: TGTGCCAGCAGCTTGGACAGGGAGAGCTCTGGAAACACCATATATTTT. Translating gives CASSLDRESSGNTIYF.

This clone came up a few times. V is TRBV5-6 and J is TRBJ2-5; D gene ambiguous. This CDR3 is built from 13 residues. Germline values: CDR1 SGHDT, CDR2 YYEEEE. Between the trimmed V and J ends, which lost 4 bases and 3 bases, there was a span of 10 bases. CDR3: CASSPDLKETQYF. The CDR3 nucleotides are TGTGCCAGCAGCCCGGATTTGAAAGAGACCCAGTACTTC.

This clone was recorded a few times. V gene TRBV7-9 combines with J gene TRBJ2-1; TRBD2 matches at 7 bases. Germline CDR1 and CDR2: SEHNR and FQNEAQ (reference sequence). The J segment lost 7 bases and the V segment lost 2 bases, leaving 8 bases of the junction unmatched. The CDR3 totals 15 residues. DNA for the CDR3: TGTGCCAGCAGCTTATTGGCGGGAGCTTTAAATGAGCAGTTCTTC. It yields the protein CASSLLAGALNEQFF.

This clone has more than one count but fewer than ten. The CDR3 reads CASLGAGANVLTF. The DNA for the CDR3 is TGTGCCAGCCTAGGAGCTGGGGCCAACGTCCTGACTTTC. The chain recombines TRBV18 with TRBJ2-6; D is undetermined. Trimming took 8 bases from V and 2 from J, leaving 7 bases between them. CDR3 length: 13 amino acids. The germline V gene encodes CDR1 KGHSH and CDR2 LQKENI.

The rearrangement links TRBV12-5 to TRBJ2-7; D possibly corresponds to TRBD1 (6 bases). Trimming took 1 base from V and 3 from J, leaving 16 bases between them. Germline lookup yields CDR1 LGHNT and CDR2 FRNRAP. CDR3 length: 16 residues. This CDR3 reads CASGLDNGQTHYEQYV. The CDR3 DNA follows: TGTGCTAGTGGTTTGGACAACGGACAGACACACTACGAGCAGTACGTC.

This clone appeared a few times. The chain employs TRBV7-2 and TRBJ2-7; D not resolved. Germline values: CDR1 SGHTA, CDR2 FQGNSA. V lost 5 bases, J lost 1 base, and 15 bases lay in between. The CDR3 totals 15 residues. The CDR3 sequence is CASSRADGRSYEQYF. CDR3 DNA: TGTGCCAGCAGCCGCGCTGACGGCAGGTCCTACGAGCAGTACTTC. Full variable domain (missing parts from reference TRBV7-2 and TRBJ2-7): GAGVSQSPSNKVTEKGKDVELRCDPISGHTALYWYRQSLGQGLEFLIYFQGNSAPDKSGLPSDRFSAERTGGSVSTLTIQRTQQEDSAVYLCASSRADGRSYEQYFGPGTRLTVT.

The gene calls are TRBV29-1 and TRBJ2-6, with 7 bases identical to TRBD1. V lost 6 bases, J lost 0 bases, and 14 bases stayed unmatched. The V gene's germline CDR1 is SQVTM and CDR2 ANQGSEA. The CDR3 contains 18 residues. The CDR3 DNA sequence: TGCAGCGTAACTATTACAGGGGTGCCCCCCTCTGGGGCCAACGTCCTGACTTTC. As protein: CSVTITGVPPSGANVLTF.

This clone was found a few times. The rearrangement uses TRBV20-1 and TRBJ2-7; TRBD2 aligns across 9 bases. The CDR3 consists of 11 residues. CDR1 and CDR2 from the germline V gene are DFQATT and SNEGSKA (reference sequence). The CDR3 is CSAGGPDEQYV. The CDR3 DNA follows: TGCTCGGCGGGAGGGCCGGACGAGCAGTACGTC.

A few counts support this clone. The chain links TRBV9 to TRBJ2-7; TRBD2 might be the D (5 bases). V was trimmed by 2 bases and J by 5 bases, leaving 11 bases between them. There are 13 residues in the CDR3. Per germline, CDR1 SGDLS and CDR2 YYNGEE. The CDR3 sequence is CASSVGVWDEQYF. In DNA, the CDR3 is TGTGCCAGCAGCGTCGGGGTTTGGGACGAGCAGTACTTC.

The chain employs TRBV2 and TRBJ1-1; 7 bases match TRBD1. CDR3 length: 15 residues. J gave up 2 bases and V 6 bases, and 9 bases lay outside the gene matches. CDR1 and CDR2 (germline): SNHLY, FYNNEI. In DNA, the CDR3 is TGTGCCAGCAGCGAAAGCGGGACAGCAAACACTGAAGCTTTCTTT. Amino acid sequence: CASSESGTANTEAFF.

V usage is TRBV30 and J usage is TRBJ2-2; 12 bases align to TRBD1. The junction had 10 bases not matched to a gene; V was cut back by 8 bases and J by 6 bases. The CDR3 has 15 residues. Germline assignment: CDR1 GTSNPN and CDR2 SVGIG (reference sequence). CDR3: CALLSGTGGAGELFF. The CDR3 nucleotides are TGTGCCCTACTTTCCGGGACAGGGGGCGCCGGGGAGCTGTTTTTT.

The chain joins TRBV7-2 to TRBJ2-5; 8 positions match TRBD1. Trimming removed 1 base from V and 5 bases from J; junction bases left unmatched: 3. There are 14 residues in the CDR3. From germline, CDR1 is SGHTA and CDR2 FQGNSA. CDR3 amino acids: CASSLGTGWETQYF. Here the CDR3 DNA reads TGTGCCAGCAGCTTAGGGACAGGGTGGGAGACCCAGTACTTC.

The chain joins TRBV11-2 to TRBJ1-1, with D possibly TRBD1 on 5 matching bases. The germline gives CDR1 SGHAT, CDR2 FQNNGV. This CDR3 is 12 amino acids long. V was trimmed by 4 bases and J by 11 bases, leaving 14 bases between them. The CDR3 is CASSSRERMAFF. In DNA, the CDR3 is TGTGCCAGCAGCTCCAGGGAAAGGATGGCTTTCTTT. Supplemented by reference TRBV11-2 and TRBJ1-1, the full variable domain reads EAGVAQSPRYKIIEKRQSVAFWCNPISGHATLYWYQQILGQGPKLLIQFQNNGVVDDSQLPKDRFSAERLKGVDSTLKIQPAKLEDSAVYLCASSSRERMAFFGQGTRLTVV.

This clone was found a few times. The V call is TRBV15, the J call TRBJ2-7, with a weak D call TRBD2 (6 bases). The CDR3 spans 14 residues. Germline V gives CDR1 LNHNV, CDR2 YYDKDF (reference sequence). The V end lost 1 base, the J end lost 4 bases, and 11 bases lay between the germline ends. CDR3 in amino acids: CATSRGGGFYEQYF. CDR3 coding DNA: TGTGCCACCAGCAGAGGTGGAGGGTTTTACGAGCAGTACTTC.